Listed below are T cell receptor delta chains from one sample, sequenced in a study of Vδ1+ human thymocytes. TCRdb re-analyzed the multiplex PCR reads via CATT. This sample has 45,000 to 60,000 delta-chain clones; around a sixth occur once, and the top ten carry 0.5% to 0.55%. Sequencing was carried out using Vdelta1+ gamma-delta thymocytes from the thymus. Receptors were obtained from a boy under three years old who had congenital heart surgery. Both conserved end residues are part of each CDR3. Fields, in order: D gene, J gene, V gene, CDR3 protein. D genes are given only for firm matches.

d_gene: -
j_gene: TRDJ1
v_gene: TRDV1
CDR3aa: CALGEPSYGTYWGSLDKLIF

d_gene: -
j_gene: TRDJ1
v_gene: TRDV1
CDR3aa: CALGELQSFLPGDTRWGLYTDKLIF

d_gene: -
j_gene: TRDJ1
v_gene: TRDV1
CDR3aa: CALGELKGSYGYWEELIF

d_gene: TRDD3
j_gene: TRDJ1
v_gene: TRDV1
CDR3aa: CALGEPPSMGDTRPYTDKLIF

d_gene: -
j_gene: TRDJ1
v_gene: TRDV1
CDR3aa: CALGERLPCSSVLVMSDKLIF

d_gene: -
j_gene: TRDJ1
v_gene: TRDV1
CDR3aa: CALGELSHRRGQLLDTDKLIF

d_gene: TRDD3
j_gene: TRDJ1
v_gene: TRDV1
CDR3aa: CALGELVHFRLNWGGRTDKLIF

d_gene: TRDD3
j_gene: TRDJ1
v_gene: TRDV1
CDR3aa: CALGCLAHGGYGKLIF

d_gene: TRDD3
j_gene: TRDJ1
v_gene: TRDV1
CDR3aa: CALGERSTRGYAWYTDKLIF

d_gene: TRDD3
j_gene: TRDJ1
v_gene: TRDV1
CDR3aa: CALGGITFPILTGGYRYKLIF

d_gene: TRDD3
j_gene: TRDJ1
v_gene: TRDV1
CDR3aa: CALGEPSPVGGGYGVNTDKLIF

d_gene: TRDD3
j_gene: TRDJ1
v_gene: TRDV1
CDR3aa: CALGSQPPRGGGGYTDKLIF

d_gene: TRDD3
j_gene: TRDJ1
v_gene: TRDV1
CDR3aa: CALGEGPSRTGGYNKLIF

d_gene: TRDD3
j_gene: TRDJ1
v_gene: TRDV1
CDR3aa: CALGEERRCTDPCTGGSKLIF

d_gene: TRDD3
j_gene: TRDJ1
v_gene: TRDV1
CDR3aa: CALGELCHWGTPYTDKLIF

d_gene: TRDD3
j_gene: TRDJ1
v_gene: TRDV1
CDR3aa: CALGERAPSGTGDLSYTDKLIF

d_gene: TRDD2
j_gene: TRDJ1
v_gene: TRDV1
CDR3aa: CALGEFSFLQRTGGHTDKLIF

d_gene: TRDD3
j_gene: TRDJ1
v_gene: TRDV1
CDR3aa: CALGDHRGAYWGIRGLIF

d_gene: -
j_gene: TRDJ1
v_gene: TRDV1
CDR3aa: CALGESAGPVYSPHKLIF

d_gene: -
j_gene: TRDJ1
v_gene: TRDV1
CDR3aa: CALGARPHFGPPRGPLRSDKLIF

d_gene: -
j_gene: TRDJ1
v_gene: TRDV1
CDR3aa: CALGTFTAADKLIF

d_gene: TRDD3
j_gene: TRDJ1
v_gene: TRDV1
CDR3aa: CALGGSRSYGGYADHTDKLIF

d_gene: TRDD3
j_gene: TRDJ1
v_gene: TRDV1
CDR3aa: CALGELLLRGGIRFPDKLIF

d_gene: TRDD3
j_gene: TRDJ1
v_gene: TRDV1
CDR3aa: CALGERRWGLYTDKLIF

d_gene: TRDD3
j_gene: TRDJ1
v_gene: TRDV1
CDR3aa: CALGELINGGWGMYTDKLIF

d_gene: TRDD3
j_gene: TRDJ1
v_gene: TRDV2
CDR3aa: CACDPGGYDDKLIF

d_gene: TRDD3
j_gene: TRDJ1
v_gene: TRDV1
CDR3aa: CALGPHSSDWGIPKLIF

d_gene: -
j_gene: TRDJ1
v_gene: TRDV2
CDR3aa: CASVEGGLTDKLIF

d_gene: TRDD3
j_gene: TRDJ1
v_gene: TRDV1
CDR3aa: CALGERTTYWGIRELTLTDKLIF

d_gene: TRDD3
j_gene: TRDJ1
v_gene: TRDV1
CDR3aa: CALWEPTTGRWGIRPITDKLIF

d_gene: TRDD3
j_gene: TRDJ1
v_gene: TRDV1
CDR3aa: CALGELRPSPSTGGSYTDKLIF

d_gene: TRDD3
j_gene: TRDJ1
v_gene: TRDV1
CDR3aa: CALGEGPTWDYWGICRITDKLIF

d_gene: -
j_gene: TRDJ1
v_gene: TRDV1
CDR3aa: CALGEGTLRYTDKLIF

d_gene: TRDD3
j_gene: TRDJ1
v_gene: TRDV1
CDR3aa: CALGEEVPGYWGKGRADKLIF

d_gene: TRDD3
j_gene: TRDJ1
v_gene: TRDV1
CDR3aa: CALGEPPPTWGSEYTDKLIF

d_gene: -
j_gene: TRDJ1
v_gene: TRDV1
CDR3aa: CALGELESPYVPHPLPLLPDKLIF

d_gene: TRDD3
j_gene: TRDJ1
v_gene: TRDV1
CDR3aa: CALVGILEYKLIF

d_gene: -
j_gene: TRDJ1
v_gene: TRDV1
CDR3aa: CALGENSFHHYKLIF

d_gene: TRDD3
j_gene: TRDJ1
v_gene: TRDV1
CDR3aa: CALGEQSLNWGCKLIF

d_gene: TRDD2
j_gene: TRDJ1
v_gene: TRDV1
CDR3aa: CALGELRFLLPWPKLIF

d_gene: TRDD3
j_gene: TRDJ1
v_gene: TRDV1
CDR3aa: CALGKTHSPHTGDGHKLIF

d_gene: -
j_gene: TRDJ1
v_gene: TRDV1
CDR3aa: CALGTRDPLLGDYTDKLIF

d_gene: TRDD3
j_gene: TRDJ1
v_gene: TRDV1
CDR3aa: CALGELYEWGLGITPANTYTDKLIF

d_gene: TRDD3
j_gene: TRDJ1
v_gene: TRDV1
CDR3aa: CALGVPNAPTNPPPWGIKRYTDKLIF

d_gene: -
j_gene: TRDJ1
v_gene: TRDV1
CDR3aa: CALGEPPLLRGTLRTDKLIF

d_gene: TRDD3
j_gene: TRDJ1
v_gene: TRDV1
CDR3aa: CALGEPYTGGYDDKLIF